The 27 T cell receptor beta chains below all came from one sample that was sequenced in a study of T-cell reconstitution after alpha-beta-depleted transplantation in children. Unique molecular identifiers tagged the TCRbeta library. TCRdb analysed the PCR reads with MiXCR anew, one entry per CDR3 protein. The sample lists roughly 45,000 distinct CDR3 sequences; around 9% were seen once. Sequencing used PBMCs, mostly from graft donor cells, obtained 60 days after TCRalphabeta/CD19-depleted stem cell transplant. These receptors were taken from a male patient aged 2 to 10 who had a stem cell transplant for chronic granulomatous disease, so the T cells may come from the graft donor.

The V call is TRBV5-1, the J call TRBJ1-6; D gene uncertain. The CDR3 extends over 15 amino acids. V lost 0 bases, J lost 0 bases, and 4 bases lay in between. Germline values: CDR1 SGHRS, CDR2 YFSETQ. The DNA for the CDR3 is TGCGCCAGCAGCTTGGACACCTCCTATAATTCACCCCTCCACTTT. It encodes CASSLDTSYNSPLHF.

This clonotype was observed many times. The CDR3 sequence is CASRKGPSGANVLTF. In DNA, the CDR3 is TGTGCCAGCAGGAAAGGACCTTCTGGGGCCAACGTCCTGACTTTC. The chain joins TRBV28 to TRBJ2-6; D ambiguous. CDR3 length equals 15 residues. V lost 6 bases and J lost 1, with 10 bases in between. Germline V gene data show CDR1 as MDHEN and CDR2 as SYDVKM.

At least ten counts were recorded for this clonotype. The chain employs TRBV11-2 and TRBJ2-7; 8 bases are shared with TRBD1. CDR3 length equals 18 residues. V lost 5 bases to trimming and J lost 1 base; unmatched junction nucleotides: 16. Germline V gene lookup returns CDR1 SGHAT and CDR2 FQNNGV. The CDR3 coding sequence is TGTGCCAGCAGCCGGAGACAGGGGAACCCTCACCCTTCCTACGAGCAGTACTTC. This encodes CASSRRQGNPHPSYEQYF. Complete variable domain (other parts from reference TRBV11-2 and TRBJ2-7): EAGVAQSPRYKIIEKRQSVAFWCNPISGHATLYWYQQILGQGPKLLIQFQNNGVVDDSQLPKDRFSAERLKGVDSTLKIQPAKLEDSAVYLCASSRRQGNPHPSYEQYFGPGTRLTVT.

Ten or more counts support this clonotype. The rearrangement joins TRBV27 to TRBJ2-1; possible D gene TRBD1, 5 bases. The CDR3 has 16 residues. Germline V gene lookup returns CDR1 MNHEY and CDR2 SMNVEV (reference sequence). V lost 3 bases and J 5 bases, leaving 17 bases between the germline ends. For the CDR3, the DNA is TGTGCCAGCAGTTTTGGAAAGTACAGGACAAACAATGAGCAGTTCTTC. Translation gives CASSFGKYRTNNEQFF.

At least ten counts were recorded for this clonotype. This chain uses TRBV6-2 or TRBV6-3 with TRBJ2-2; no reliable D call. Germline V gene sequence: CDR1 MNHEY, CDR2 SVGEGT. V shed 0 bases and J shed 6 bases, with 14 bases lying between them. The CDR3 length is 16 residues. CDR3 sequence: CASSYSRIPKAGELFF. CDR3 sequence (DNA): TGTGCCAGCAGTTACTCTCGCATCCCCAAGGCCGGGGAGCTGTTTTTT.

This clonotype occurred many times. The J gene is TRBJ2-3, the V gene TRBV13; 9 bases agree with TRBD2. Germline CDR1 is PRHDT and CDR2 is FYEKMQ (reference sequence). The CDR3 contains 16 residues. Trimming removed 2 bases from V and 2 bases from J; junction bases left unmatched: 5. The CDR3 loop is CASSLFLAGSTDTQYF. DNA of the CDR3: TGTGCCAGCAGCTTATTTCTAGCGGGATCCACAGATACGCAGTATTTT.

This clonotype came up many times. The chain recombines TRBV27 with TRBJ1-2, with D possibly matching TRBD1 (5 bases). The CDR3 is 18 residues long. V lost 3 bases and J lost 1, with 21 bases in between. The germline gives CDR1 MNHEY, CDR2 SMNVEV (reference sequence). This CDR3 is CASSLRGPWAAYNYGYTF. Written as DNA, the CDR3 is TGTGCCAGCAGTTTGAGGGGACCCTGGGCAGCCTATAACTATGGCTACACCTTC.

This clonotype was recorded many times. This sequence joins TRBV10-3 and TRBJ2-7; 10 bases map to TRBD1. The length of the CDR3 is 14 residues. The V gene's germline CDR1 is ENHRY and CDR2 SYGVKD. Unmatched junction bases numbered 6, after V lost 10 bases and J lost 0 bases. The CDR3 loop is CATSTGGLSYEQYF. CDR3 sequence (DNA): TGTGCCACCTCGACAGGGGGCCTCTCCTACGAGCAGTACTTC.

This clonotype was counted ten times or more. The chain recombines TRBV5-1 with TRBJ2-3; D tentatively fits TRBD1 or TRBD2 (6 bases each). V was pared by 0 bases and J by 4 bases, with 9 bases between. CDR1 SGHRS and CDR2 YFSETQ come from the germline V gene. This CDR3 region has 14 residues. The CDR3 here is CASSLEGGPDTQYF. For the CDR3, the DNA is TGCGCCAGCAGCTTGGAGGGGGGCCCAGATACGCAGTATTTT.

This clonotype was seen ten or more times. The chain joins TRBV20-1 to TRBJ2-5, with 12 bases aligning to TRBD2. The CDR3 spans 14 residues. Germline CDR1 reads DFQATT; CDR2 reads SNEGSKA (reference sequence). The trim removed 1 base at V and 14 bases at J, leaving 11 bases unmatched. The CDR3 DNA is TGCAGTGCTAGAGTGGACGGACTAGCGGGGCCGCGATACTTC. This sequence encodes CSARVDGLAGPRYF.

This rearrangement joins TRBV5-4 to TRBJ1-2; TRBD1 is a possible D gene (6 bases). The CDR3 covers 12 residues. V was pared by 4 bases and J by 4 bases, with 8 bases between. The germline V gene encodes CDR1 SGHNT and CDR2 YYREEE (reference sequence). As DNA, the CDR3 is TGTGCCAGCAGCGGGGACACCTATGGCTACACCTTC. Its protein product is CASSGDTYGYTF. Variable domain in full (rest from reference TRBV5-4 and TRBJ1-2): ETGVTQSPTHLIKTRGQQVTLRCSSQSGHNTVSWYQQALGQGPQFIFQYYREEENGRGNFPPRFSGLQFPNYSSELNVNALELDDSALYLCASSGDTYGYTFGSGTRLTVV.

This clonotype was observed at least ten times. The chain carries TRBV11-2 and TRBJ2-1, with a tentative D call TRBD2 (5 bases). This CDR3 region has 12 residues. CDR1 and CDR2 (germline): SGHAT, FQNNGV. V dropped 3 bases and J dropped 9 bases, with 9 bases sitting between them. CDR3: CASSLGAGEQFF. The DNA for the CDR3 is TGTGCCAGCAGCTTGGGCGCGGGTGAGCAGTTCTTC.

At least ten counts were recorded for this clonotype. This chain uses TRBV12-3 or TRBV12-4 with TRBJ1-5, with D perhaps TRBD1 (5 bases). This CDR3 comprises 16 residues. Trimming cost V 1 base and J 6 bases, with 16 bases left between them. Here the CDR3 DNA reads TGTGCCAGCAGTTTAGAATCAGGGATAGGTGGTCAGCCCCAGCATTTT. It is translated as CASSLESGIGGQPQHF.

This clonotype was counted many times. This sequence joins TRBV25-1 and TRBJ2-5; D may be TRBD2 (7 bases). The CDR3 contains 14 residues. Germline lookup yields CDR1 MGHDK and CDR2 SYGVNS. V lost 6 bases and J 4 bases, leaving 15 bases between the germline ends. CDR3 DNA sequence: TGTGCCAGCAGCCCGGGGGGCCGAGGAGAGACCCAGTACTTC. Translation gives CASSPGGRGETQYF.

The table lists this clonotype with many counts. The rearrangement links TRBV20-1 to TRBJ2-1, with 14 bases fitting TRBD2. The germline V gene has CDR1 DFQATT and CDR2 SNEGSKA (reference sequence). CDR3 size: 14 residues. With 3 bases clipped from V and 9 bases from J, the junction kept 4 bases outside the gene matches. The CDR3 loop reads CSASGTSGRGEQFF. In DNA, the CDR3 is TGCAGTGCTAGTGGGACTAGCGGGAGAGGTGAGCAGTTCTTC.

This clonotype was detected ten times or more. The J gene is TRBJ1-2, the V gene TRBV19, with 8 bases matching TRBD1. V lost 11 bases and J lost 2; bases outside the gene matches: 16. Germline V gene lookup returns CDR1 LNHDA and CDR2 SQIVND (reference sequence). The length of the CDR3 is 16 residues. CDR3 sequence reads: CASDPGQAYLNYGYTF. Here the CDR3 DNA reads TGTGCCTCTGACCCGGGACAGGCGTACTTAAACTATGGCTACACCTTC. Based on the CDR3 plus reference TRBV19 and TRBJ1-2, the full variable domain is DGGITQSPKYLFRKEGQNVTLSCEQNLNHDAMYWYRQDPGQGLRLIYYSQIVNDFQKGDIAEGYSVSREKKESFPLTVTSAQKNPTAFYLCASDPGQAYLNYGYTFGSGTRLTVV.

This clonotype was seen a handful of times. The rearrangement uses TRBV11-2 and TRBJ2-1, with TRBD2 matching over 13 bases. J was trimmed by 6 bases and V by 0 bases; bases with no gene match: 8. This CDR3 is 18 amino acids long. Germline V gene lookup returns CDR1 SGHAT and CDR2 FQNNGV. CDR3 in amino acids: CASSLDRTSGSFGNEQFF. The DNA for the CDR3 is TGTGCCAGCAGCTTAGACCGGACTAGCGGGAGCTTCGGCAATGAGCAGTTCTTC.

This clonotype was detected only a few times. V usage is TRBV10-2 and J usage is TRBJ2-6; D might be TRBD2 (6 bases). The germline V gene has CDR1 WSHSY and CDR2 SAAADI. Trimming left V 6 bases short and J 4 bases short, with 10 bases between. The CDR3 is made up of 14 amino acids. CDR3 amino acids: CASRAGSGANVLTF. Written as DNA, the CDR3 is TGCGCCAGCAGAGCGGGTTCGGGGGCCAACGTCCTGACTTTC.

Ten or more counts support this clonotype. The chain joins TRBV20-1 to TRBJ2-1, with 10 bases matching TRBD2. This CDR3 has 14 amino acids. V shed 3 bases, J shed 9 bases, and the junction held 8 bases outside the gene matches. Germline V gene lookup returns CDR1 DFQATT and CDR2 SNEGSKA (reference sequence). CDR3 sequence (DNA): TGCAGTGCTAGGGATATCGGACTAGCGGTTGAGCAGTTCTTC. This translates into CSARDIGLAVEQFF.

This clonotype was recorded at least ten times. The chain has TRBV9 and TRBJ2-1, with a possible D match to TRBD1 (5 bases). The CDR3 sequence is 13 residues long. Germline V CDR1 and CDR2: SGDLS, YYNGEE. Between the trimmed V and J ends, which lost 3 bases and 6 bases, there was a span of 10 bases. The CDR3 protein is CASSAIDSNEQFF. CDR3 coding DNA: TGTGCCAGCAGCGCGATTGACAGCAATGAGCAGTTCTTC.

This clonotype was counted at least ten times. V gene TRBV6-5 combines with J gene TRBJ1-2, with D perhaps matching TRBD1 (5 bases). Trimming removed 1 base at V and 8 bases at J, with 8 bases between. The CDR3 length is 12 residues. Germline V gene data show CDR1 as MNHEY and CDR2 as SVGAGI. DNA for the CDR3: TGTGCCAGCAGTTACTTAGGGGAGGGCTACACCTTC. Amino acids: CASSYLGEGYTF.

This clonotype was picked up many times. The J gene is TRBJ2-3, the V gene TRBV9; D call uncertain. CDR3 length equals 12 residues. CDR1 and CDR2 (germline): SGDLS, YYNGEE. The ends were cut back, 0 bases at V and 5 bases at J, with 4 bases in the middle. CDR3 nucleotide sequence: TGTGCCAGCAGCGTAGTCGGAGATACGCAGTATTTT. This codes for CASSVVGDTQYF.

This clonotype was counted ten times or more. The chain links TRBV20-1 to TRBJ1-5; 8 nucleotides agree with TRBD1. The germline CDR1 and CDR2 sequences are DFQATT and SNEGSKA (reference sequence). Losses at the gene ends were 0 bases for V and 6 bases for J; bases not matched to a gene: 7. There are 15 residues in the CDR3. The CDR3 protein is CSAREIGQGSQPQHF. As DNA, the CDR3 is TGCAGTGCTAGAGAGATAGGACAGGGTAGTCAGCCCCAGCATTTT.

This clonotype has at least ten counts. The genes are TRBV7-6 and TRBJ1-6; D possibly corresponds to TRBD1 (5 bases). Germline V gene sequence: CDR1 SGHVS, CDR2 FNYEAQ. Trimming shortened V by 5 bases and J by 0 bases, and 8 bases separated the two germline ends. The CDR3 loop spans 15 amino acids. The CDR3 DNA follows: TGTGCCAGCAGCGGGGGAAGCTCCTATAATTCACCCCTCCACTTT. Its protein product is CASSGGSSYNSPLHF.

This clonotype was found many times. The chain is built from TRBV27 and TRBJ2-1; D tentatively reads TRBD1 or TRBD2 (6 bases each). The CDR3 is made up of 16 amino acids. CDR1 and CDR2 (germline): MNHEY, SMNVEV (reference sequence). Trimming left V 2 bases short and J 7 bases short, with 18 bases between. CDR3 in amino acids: CASSLLAFEGGNEQFF. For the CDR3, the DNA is TGTGCCAGCAGTTTACTAGCGTTCGAGGGGGGTAATGAGCAGTTCTTC.

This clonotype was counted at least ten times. This chain's CDR3 is CASSRQGADTEAFF. The CDR3 DNA sequence: TGTGCCAGCAGTCGACAGGGGGCGGACACTGAAGCTTTCTTT. The J gene is TRBJ1-1, the V gene TRBV2; 10 bases line up with TRBD1. Germline loops: CDR1 SNHLY, CDR2 FYNNEI. This CDR3 has 14 residues. V dropped 5 bases and J dropped 3; count of bases not matched to a gene: 3.

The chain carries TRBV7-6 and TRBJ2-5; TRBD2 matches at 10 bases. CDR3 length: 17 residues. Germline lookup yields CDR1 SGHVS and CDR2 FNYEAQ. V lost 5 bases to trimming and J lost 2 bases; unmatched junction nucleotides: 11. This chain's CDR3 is CASSRIAGGPAQETQYF. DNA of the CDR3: TGTGCCAGCAGCCGTATAGCGGGAGGCCCAGCTCAAGAGACCCAGTACTTC.